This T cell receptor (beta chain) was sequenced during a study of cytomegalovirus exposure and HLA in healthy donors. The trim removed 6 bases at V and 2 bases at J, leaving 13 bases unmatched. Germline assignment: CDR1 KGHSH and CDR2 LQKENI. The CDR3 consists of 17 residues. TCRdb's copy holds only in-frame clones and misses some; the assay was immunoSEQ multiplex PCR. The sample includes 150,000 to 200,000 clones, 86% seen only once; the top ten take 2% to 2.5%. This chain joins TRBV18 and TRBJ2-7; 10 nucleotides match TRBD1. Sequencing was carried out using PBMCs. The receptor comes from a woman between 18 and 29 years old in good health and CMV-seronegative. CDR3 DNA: TGTGCCAGCTCGCAATACTCCGGGACAGGGGTGCCCTACGAGCAGTACTTC. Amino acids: CASSQYSGTGVPYEQYF.